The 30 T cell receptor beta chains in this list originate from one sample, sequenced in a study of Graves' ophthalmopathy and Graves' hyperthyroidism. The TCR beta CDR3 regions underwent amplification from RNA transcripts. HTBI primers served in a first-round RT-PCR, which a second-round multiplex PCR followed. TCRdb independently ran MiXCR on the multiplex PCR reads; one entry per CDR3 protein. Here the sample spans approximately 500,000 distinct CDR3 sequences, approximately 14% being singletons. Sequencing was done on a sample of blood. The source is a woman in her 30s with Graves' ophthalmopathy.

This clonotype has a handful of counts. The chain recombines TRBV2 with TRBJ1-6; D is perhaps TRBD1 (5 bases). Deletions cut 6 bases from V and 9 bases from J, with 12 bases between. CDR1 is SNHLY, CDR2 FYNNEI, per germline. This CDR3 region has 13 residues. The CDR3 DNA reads TGTGCCAGCAGGAGGACACAACTTTCACCCCTCCACTTT. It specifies CASRRTQLSPLHF.

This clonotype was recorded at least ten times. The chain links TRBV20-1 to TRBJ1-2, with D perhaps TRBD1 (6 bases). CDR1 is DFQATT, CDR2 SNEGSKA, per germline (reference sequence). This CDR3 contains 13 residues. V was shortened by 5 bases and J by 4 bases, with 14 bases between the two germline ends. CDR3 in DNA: TGCAGTGCTTCGACAGGTGGGGCCTATGGCTACACCTTC. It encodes CSASTGGAYGYTF.

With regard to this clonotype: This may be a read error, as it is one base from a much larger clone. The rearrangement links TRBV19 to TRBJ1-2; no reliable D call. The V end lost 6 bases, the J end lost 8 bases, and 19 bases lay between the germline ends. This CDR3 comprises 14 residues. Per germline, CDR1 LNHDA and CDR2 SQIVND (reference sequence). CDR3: CASRPTQSRPGYTF. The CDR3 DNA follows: TGTGCCAGTAGACCGACTCAATCCAGGCCAGGCTACACCTTC.

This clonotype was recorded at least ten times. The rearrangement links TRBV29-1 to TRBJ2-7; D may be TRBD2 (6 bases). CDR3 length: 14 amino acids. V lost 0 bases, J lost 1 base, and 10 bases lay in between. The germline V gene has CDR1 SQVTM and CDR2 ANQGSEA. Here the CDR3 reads CSVEDHGGSYEQYF. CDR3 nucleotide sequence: TGCAGCGTTGAAGATCATGGGGGGTCCTACGAGCAGTACTTC.

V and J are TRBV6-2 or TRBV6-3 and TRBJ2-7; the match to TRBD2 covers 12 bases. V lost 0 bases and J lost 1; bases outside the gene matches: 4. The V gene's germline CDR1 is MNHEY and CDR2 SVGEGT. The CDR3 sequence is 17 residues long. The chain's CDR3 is CASSYSPLAGGSYEQYF. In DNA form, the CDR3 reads TGTGCCAGCAGTTACTCCCCCCTAGCGGGAGGGTCCTACGAGCAGTACTTC.

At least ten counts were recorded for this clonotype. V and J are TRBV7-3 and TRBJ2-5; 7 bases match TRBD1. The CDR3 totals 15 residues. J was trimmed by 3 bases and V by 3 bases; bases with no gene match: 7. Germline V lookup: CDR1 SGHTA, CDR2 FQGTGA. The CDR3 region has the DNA TGTGCCAGCAGCTTGACAGGGTGGCTCGAAGAGACCCAGTACTTC. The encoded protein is CASSLTGWLEETQYF.

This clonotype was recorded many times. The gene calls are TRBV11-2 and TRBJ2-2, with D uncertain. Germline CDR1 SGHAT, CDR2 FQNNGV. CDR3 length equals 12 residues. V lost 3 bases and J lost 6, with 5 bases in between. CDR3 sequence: CASSFLSGELFF. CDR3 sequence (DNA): TGTGCCAGCAGCTTTCTCTCCGGGGAGCTGTTTTTT.

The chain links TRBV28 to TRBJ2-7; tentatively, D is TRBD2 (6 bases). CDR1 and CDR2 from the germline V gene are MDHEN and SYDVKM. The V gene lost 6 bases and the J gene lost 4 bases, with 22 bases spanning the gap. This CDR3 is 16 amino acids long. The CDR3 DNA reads TGTGCCAGCAGCCCCGGTACCGCCGGGGGAGGTTACGAGCAGTACTTC. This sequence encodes CASSPGTAGGGYEQYF.

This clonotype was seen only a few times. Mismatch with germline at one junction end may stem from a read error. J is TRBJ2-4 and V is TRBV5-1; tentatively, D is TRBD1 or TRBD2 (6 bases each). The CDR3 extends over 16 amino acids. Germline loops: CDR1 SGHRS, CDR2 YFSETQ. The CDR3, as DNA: TGCGCCAGCAGCTTGGGGGGGGCCTTAGCCAAAAACATTAAGTACTTC. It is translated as CASSLGGALAKNIKYF.

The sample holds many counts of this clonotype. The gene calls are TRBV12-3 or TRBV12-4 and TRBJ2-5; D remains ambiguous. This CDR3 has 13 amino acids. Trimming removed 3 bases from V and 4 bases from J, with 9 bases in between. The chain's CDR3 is CASSLQLGETQYF. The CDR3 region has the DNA TGTGCCAGCAGTTTGCAGCTAGGAGAGACCCAGTACTTC.

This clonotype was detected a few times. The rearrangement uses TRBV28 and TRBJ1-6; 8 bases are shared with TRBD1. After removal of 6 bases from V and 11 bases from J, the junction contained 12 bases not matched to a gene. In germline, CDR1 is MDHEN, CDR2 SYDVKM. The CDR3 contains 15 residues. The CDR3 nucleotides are TGTGCCAGCAGCCCACCCGGGACAGGAAGGGCACCCCTCCACTTT. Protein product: CASSPPGTGRAPLHF.

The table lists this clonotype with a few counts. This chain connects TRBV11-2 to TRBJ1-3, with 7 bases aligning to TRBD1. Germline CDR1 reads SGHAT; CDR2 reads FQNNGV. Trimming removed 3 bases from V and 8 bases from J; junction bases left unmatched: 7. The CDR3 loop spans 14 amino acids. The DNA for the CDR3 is TGTGCCAGCAGCTTGGCCGGGACAGTAGACACCATATATTTT. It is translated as CASSLAGTVDTIYF. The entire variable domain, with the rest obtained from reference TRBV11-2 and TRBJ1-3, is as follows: EAGVAQSPRYKIIEKRQSVAFWCNPISGHATLYWYQQILGQGPKLLIQFQNNGVVDDSQLPKDRFSAERLKGVDSTLKIQPAKLEDSAVYLCASSLAGTVDTIYFGEGSWLTVV.

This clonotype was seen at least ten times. In DNA form, the CDR3 reads TGCGCCAGCAGCTTCTCCCAGGGATACACTGAAGCTTTCTTT. Its translation is CASSFSQGYTEAFF. The J gene is TRBJ1-1, the V gene TRBV5-1; D may be TRBD1 (5 bases). CDR3 length equals 14 residues. CDR1 is SGHRS, CDR2 YFSETQ, per germline. Deletions cut 2 bases from V and 3 bases from J, with 11 bases between.

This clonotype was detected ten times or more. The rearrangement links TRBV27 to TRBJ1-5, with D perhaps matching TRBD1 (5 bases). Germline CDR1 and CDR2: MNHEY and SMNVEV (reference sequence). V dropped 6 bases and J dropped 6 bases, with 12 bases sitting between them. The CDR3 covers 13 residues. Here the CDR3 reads CASSQGLGQPQHF. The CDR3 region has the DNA TGTGCCAGCAGCCAGGGTTTGGGTCAGCCCCAGCATTTT.

The chain's CDR3 is CASWGGAGDGNTEAFF. In DNA, the CDR3 is TGTGCCAGCTGGGGGGGGGCCGGGGACGGGAACACTGAAGCTTTCTTT. The chain employs TRBV6-1 and TRBJ1-1; weak D call: TRBD1 (6 bases). The CDR3 loop spans 16 amino acids. The germline V gene has CDR1 MNHNS and CDR2 SASEGT. The V end was cut by 8 bases, the J end by 1 base, with 20 bases between.

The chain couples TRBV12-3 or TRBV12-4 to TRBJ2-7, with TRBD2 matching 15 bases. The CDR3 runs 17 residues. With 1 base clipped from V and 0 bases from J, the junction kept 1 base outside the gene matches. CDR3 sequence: CASSLGGLAGGSYEQYF. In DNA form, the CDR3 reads TGTGCCAGCAGTTTAGGGGGACTAGCGGGGGGCTCCTACGAGCAGTACTTC.

The CDR3 bases are TGTGCCAGCAGTTTCCCTGCGGGAGGATCCTACGAGCAGTACTTC. It translates to CASSFPAGGSYEQYF. The chain uses TRBV28 and TRBJ2-7, with TRBD2 identical over 8 bases. The CDR3 loop spans 15 amino acids. In germline, CDR1 is MDHEN, CDR2 SYDVKM. The V and J ends lost 3 bases and 1 base, in that order; junction bases with no gene match: 5.

The CDR3 here is CASSMTRGANTEAFF. The CDR3 nucleotides are TGTGCCAGCAGTATGACACGGGGGGCGAACACTGAAGCTTTCTTT. The J gene is TRBJ1-1, the V gene TRBV12-3 or TRBV12-4; D may be TRBD1 (6 bases). This CDR3 comprises 15 residues. V was pared by 5 bases and J by 1 base, with 14 bases between.

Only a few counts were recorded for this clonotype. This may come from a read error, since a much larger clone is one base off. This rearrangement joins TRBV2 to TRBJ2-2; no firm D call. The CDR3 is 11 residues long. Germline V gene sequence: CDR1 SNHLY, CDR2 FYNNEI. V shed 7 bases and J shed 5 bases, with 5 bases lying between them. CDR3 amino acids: CASIGTGELFF. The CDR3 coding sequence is TGTGCCAGCATCGGGACCGGGGAGCTGTTTTTT.

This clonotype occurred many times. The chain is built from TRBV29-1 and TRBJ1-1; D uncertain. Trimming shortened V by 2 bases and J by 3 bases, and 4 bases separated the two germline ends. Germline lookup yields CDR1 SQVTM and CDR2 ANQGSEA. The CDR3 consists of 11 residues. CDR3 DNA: TGCAGCGTTGAACGGCACACTGAAGCTTTCTTT. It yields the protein CSVERHTEAFF.

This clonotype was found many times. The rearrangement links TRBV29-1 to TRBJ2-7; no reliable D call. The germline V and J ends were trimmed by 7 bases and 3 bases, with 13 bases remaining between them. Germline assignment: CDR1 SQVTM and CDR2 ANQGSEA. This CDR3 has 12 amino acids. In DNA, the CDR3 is TGCAGCGCAGAACTCGATCTCTACGAGCAGTACTTC. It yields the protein CSAELDLYEQYF.

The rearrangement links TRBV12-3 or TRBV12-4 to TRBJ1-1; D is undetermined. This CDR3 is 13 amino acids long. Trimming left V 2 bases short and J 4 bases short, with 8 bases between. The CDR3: CASSLRQFTEAFF. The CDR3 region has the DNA TGTGCCAGCAGTTTAAGGCAGTTCACTGAAGCTTTCTTT.

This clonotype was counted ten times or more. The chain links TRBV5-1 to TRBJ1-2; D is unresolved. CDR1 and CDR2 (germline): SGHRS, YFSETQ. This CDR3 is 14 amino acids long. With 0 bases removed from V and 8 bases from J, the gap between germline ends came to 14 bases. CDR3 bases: TGCGCCAGCAGCTTGGAATCGCAAGGTTGGGGCTACACCTTC. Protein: CASSLESQGWGYTF.

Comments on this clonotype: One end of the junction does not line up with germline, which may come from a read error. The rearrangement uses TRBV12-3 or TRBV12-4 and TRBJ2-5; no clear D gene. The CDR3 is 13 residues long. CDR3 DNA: TGTGCCAGCACCAGGAGCTACCAAGAGACCAAGTACTTC. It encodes CASTRSYQETKYF.

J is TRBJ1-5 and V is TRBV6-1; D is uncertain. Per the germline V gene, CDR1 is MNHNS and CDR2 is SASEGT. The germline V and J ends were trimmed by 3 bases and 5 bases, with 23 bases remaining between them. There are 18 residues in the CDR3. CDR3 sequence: CASSDETYSTMGYQPQHF. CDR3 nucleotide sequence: TGTGCCAGCAGTGATGAGACCTACTCTACAATGGGGTATCAGCCCCAGCATTTT.

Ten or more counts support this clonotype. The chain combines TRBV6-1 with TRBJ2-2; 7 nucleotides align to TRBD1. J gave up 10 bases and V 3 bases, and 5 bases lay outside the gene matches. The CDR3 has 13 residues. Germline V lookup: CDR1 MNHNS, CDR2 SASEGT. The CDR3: CASSDTGVEELFF. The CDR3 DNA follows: TGTGCCAGCAGTGATACAGGGGTCGAGGAGCTGTTTTTT.

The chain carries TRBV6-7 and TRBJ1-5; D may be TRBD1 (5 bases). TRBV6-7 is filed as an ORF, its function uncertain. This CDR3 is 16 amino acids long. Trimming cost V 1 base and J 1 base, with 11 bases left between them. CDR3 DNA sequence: TGTGCCAGCAGTTACTTGGGGACCGGGAGCAATCAGCCCCAGCATTTT. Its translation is CASSYLGTGSNQPQHF.

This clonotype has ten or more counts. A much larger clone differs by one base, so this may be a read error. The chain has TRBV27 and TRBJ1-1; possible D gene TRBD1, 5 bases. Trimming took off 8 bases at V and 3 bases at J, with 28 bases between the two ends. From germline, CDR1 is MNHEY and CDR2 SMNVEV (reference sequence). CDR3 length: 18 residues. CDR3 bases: TGTGCCAGCCGACGGGACCCGGGCAGACTCTTCGCTGACACTGAAGCTTTCTTT. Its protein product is CASRRDPGRLFADTEAFF.

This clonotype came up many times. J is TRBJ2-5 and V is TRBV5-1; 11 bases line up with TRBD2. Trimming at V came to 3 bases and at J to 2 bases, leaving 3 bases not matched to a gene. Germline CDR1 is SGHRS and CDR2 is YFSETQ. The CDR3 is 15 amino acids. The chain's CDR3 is CASSSGLAEQETQYF. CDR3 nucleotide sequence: TGCGCCAGCAGCTCGGGACTAGCGGAACAAGAGACCCAGTACTTC.

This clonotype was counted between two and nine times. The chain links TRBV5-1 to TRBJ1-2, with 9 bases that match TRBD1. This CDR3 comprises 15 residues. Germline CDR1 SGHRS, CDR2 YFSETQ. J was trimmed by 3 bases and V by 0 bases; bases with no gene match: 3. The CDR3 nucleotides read TGCGCCAGCAGCTTGGGGGACAGGGACGACTATGGCTACACCTTC. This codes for CASSLGDRDDYGYTF. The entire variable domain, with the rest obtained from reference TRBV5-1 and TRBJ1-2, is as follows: KAGVTQTPRYLIKTRGQQVTLSCSPISGHRSVSWYQQTPGQGLQFLFEYFSETQRNKGNFPGRFSGRQFSNSRSEMNVSTLELGDSALYLCASSLGDRDDYGYTFGSGTRLTVV.